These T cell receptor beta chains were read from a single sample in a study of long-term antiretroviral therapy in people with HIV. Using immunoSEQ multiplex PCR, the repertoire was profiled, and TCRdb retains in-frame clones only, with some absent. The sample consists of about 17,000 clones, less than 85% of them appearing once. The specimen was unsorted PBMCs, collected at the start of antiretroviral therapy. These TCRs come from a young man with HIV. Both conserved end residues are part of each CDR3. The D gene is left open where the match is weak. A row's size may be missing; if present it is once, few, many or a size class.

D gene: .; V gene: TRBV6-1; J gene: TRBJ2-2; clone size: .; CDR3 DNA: TGTGCCAGCAGTTTTAGCGGAATGAACACCGGGGAGCTGTTTTTT; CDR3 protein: CASSFSGMNTGELFF
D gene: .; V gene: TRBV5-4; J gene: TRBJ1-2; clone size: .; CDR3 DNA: TGTGCCACTCCTGGGCGCTACACCTTC; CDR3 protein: CATPGRYTF
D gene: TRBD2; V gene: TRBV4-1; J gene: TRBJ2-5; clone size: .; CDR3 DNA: TGCGCCAGCAGCCAGACGTCTAGCGGGAGGTTCGAGACCCAGTACTTC; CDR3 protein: CASSQTSSGRFETQYF
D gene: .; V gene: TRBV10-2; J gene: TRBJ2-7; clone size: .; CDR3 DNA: TGCGCCAGCAGTGAGTCGTTCGACGAGCAGTACTTC; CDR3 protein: CASSESFDEQYF
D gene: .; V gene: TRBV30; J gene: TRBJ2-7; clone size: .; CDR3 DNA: TGTGCCTGGGGGGACTCCTACGAGCAGTACTTC; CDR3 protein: CAWGDSYEQYF
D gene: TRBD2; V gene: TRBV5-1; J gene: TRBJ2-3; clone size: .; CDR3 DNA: TGCGCCAGCAGCTTGCAGAGCGGGAGTGTCACAGATACGCAGTATTTT; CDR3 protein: CASSLQSGSVTDTQYF
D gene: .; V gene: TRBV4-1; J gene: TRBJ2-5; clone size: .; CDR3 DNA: TGCGCCAGCAGCCGGGACCCCGGGACGTACCAAGAGACCCAGTACTTC; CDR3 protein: CASSRDPGTYQETQYF
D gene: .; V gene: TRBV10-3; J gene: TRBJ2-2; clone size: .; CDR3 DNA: TGTGCCATCAGTATAGGGGAGACCGGGGAGCTGTTTTTT; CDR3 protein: CAISIGETGELFF
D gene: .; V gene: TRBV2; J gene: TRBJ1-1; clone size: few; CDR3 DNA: TGTGCCAGCAGTCTCCCAGTTGACCCTAGTCGGACTGAAGCTTTCTTT; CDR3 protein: CASSLPVDPSRTEAFF
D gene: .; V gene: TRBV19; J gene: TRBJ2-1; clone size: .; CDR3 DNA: TGTGCCAGTCAAATAGACGCACCTTACAATGAGCAGTTCTTC; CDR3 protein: CASQIDAPYNEQFF
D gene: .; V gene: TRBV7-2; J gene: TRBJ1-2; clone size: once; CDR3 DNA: TGTGCCAGCAGCTTAGATCGGAGAAACCTTAACTATGGCTACACCTTC; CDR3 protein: CASSLDRRNLNYGYTF
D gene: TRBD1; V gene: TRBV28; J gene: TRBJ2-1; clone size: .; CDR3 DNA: TGTGCCAGCAGTTCACAGGGGGATGAGCAGTTCTTC; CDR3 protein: CASSSQGDEQFF
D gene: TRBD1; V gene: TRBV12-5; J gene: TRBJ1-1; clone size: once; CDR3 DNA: TGTGCTAGTGGCCCAGACAGGGGGCAGGGCACTGAAGCTTTCTTT; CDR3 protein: CASGPDRGQGTEAFF
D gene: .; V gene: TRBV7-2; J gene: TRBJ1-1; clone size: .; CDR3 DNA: TGTGCCAGCCGAGGGATGAACACTGAAGCTTTCTTT; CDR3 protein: CASRGMNTEAFF